Listed below are T cell receptor beta chains from one sample, sequenced in a study of blood T cell repertoires in COVID-19. Libraries were prepared by immunoSEQ multiplex PCR; TCRdb keeps only in-frame clonotypes and omits some of them. This sample has 200,000 to 300,000 clones; around four fifths occur once, and the top ten carry 4% to 5%. Sequencing used peripheral blood. The source is a man in his sixties with acute or convalescent COVID-19. Both conserved end residues are part of each CDR3. The order of the fields is clone size, V gene, D gene, J gene, CDR3 protein, CDR3 DNA. The D gene is left open where the match is weak. Clone size appears in some rows only: once, few, many, or a class for an expanded clone.

>-|TRBV10-3|TRBD2|TRBJ2-5
CAISESTAVRGAQYF
TGTGCCATCAGTGAGTCGACAGCCGTCCGGGGGGCCCAGTACTTC
>-|TRBV28|-|TRBJ2-7
CASSSPGGPREQYF
TGTGCCAGCAGTTCCCCGGGGGGCCCCCGGGAGCAGTACTTC
>once|TRBV29-1|-|TRBJ2-1
CSVNSVIRNEQFF
TGCAGCGTTAATAGCGTTATACGGAATGAGCAGTTCTTC
>-|TRBV6-5|-|TRBJ2-2
CASSYSSGSGELFF
TGTGCCAGCAGTTACAGCAGCGGGTCCGGGGAGCTGTTTTTT
>-|TRBV5-1|-|TRBJ1-1
CASSLGQGEAFF
TGCGCCAGCAGCTTGGGGCAGGGCGAAGCTTTCTTT
>few|TRBV11-2|-|TRBJ2-1
CASSPPGRYEQFF
TGTGCCAGCAGCCCCCCGGGGAGGTACGAGCAGTTCTTC
>-|TRBV5-1|-|TRBJ2-1
CASSLVGFGEQFF
TGCGCCAGCAGCTTGGTCGGGTTCGGTGAGCAGTTCTTC
>once|TRBV10-3|-|TRBJ2-3
CAISGSRGAGTDTQYF
TGTGCCATCAGTGGATCACGGGGGGCCGGCACAGATACGCAGTATTTT
>-|TRBV20-1|TRBD2|TRBJ2-5
CSASEASGGETQYF
TGCAGTGCTAGTGAGGCTAGCGGGGGAGAGACCCAGTACTTC
>-|TRBV2|-|TRBJ1-1
CASGTLWGRGEAFF
TGTGCCAGCGGAACTCTCTGGGGAAGGGGGGAAGCTTTCTTT
>-|TRBV5-1|-|TRBJ1-1
CASSSRQLLTEAFF
TGCGCCAGCAGCTCCCGACAGTTACTCACTGAAGCTTTCTTT
>-|TRBV3-1/TRBV3-2|-|TRBJ2-3
CASSQSVTDTQYF
TGTGCCAGCAGCCAATCAGTCACAGATACGCAGTATTTT
>-|TRBV7-3|TRBD1|TRBJ2-3
CASSLRYRGTGDTQYF
TGTGCCAGCAGCTTAAGATACAGGGGGACGGGAGATACGCAGTATTTT
>-|TRBV6-5|TRBD1|TRBJ1-2
CASEGTGGVNYGYTF
TGTGCCAGCGAGGGGACAGGGGGAGTGAACTATGGCTACACCTTC
>once|TRBV9|TRBD1|TRBJ2-7
CASSVGTGQAYEQYF
TGTGCCAGCAGCGTGGGGACAGGACAGGCCTACGAGCAGTACTTC
>few|TRBV7-9|-|TRBJ1-5
CASSASGVQPQHF
TGTGCCAGCAGCGCCTCAGGGGTACAGCCCCAGCATTTT
>few|TRBV29-1|-|TRBJ1-2
CSVYPDYGYTF
TGCAGCGTTTACCCGGACTATGGCTACACCTTC
>-|TRBV2|TRBD1|TRBJ1-2
CASSGSASDRERHGYTF
TGTGCCAGCAGTGGTTCTGCGTCCGACAGGGAGCGTCATGGCTACACCTTC
>-|TRBV19|TRBD2|TRBJ2-7
CASSTREGNYEQYF
TGTGCCAGTAGTACCCGGGAGGGCAACTACGAGCAGTACTTC
>-|TRBV27|TRBD1|TRBJ1-5
CASSFTGVGYQPQHF
TGTGCCAGCAGTTTTACAGGGGTAGGGTATCAGCCCCAGCATTTT
>-|TRBV15|-|TRBJ1-1
CATSRGTVGNTEAFF
TGTGCCACCAGCAGAGGGACAGTTGGGAACACTGAAGCTTTCTTT
>-|TRBV7-2|-|TRBJ2-7
CASSLVSSESYEQYF
TGTGCCAGCAGCTTAGTTAGTAGCGAATCCTACGAGCAGTACTTC
>-|TRBV5-4|TRBD1|TRBJ1-4
CASSPTGTNEKLFF
TGTGCCAGCTCACCGACAGGGACTAATGAAAAACTGTTTTTT
>-|TRBV5-1|TRBD1|TRBJ2-3
CASSLGGTGAKDTQYF
TGCGCCAGCAGCTTGGGAGGGACAGGGGCGAAAGATACGCAGTATTTT
>-|TRBV15|-|TRBJ1-1
CATSREGVGNTEAFF
TGTGCCACCAGCAGAGAAGGGGTTGGGAACACTGAAGCTTTCTTT
>-|TRBV4-1|-|TRBJ1-1
CASTLQPRADTEAFF
TGCGCCAGCACCCTGCAACCCAGGGCAGACACTGAAGCTTTCTTT
>-|TRBV5-4|-|TRBJ2-7
CASSPLGGDSNLEYF
TGTGCCAGCAGCCCCCTAGGGGGGGACTCAAATTTGGAGTACTTC
>-|TRBV3-1/TRBV3-2|-|TRBJ2-7
CASSQPGYEQYF
TGTGCCAGCAGCCAACCGGGCTACGAGCAGTACTTC
>-|TRBV19|-|TRBJ2-1
CASKPSSASSYNEQFF
TGTGCCAGTAAGCCCTCCTCAGCGAGCTCCTACAATGAGCAGTTCTTC
>-|TRBV5-4|TRBD2|TRBJ2-7
CAITTSGTYEQYF
TGTGCCATCACGACTAGCGGGACCTACGAGCAGTACTTC
>-|TRBV3-1/TRBV3-2|TRBD2|TRBJ2-3
CASSQDPSGGGADTQYF
TGTGCCAGCAGCCAAGATCCTAGCGGGGGGGGCGCAGATACGCAGTATTTT
>-|TRBV5-4|TRBD1|TRBJ1-5
CASSWGQNQPQHF
TGTGCCAGCAGCTGGGGACAGAATCAGCCCCAGCATTTT
>-|TRBV28|TRBD1|TRBJ2-1
CASRNWTGLDNEQFF
TGTGCCAGCAGGAATTGGACAGGGCTCGACAATGAGCAGTTCTTC
>-|TRBV4-3|-|TRBJ2-1
CASSQRWGSSYNEQFF
TGCGCCAGCAGCCAAAGGTGGGGCTCCTCCTACAATGAGCAGTTCTTC
>-|TRBV6-5|TRBD1|TRBJ1-2
CASSSGGGGYTF
TGTGCCAGCAGTTCAGGGGGTGGTGGCTACACCTTC
>-|TRBV6-2/TRBV6-3|TRBD2|TRBJ2-5
CASSLRLAGEETQYF
TGTGCCAGCAGTCTAAGACTAGCGGGGGAAGAGACCCAGTACTTC
>once|TRBV6-2/TRBV6-3|-|TRBJ1-2
CASSYLEAGGYGYTF
TGTGCCAGCAGTTACCTCGAGGCGGGGGGCTATGGCTACACCTTC
>-|TRBV27|TRBD2|TRBJ2-3
CASSASGGAPDTQYF
TGTGCCAGCAGTGCTAGCGGGGGGGCCCCAGATACGCAGTATTTT
>-|TRBV28|-|TRBJ1-1
CASSLARLGAEAFF
TGTGCCAGCAGTTTGGCGCGGCTCGGGGCTGAAGCTTTCTTT
>-|TRBV7-2|-|TRBJ2-6
CASSLVTANVLTF
TGTGCCAGCAGCTTAGTCACAGCCAACGTCCTGACTTTC
>-|TRBV20-1|-|TRBJ1-2
CSASFRVGSYTF
TGCAGTGCTAGTTTCAGGGTTGGGTCCTACACCTTC
>-|TRBV6-5|-|TRBJ1-3
CASSYSSTAGNTIYF
TGTGCCAGCAGTTACAGCAGTACAGCTGGAAACACCATATATTTT
>-|TRBV25-1|TRBD2|TRBJ2-1
CASSDSGRHSSSYNEQFF
TGTGCCAGCTCCGATAGCGGGAGACACTCTAGCTCCTACAATGAGCAGTTCTTC
>-|TRBV2|TRBD1|TRBJ1-4
CASRAGTGDEKLFF
TGTGCCAGCAGAGCCGGGACAGGGGATGAAAAACTGTTTTTT
>-|TRBV14|TRBD1|TRBJ2-1
CASSRASPGTGGYNEQFF
TGTGCCAGCAGCCGCGCAAGCCCCGGGACAGGTGGATACAATGAGCAGTTCTTC
>-|TRBV3-1/TRBV3-2|TRBD2|TRBJ2-5
CASSLGTRGETQYF
TGTGCCAGCAGTCTAGGGACTAGAGGGGAGACCCAGTACTTC
>-|TRBV28|-|TRBJ1-2
CASSTGQYNYGYTF
TGTGCCAGCAGTACCGGACAGTATAACTATGGCTACACCTTC
>once|TRBV12-3/TRBV12-4|-|TRBJ2-1
CASTAGGRWEQFF
TGTGCCAGCACCGCCGGCGGGCGGTGGGAGCAGTTCTTC
>-|TRBV11-1|-|TRBJ2-7
CASSLNGDSFYEQYF
TGTGCCAGCAGCTTAAACGGCGACTCATTCTACGAGCAGTACTTC